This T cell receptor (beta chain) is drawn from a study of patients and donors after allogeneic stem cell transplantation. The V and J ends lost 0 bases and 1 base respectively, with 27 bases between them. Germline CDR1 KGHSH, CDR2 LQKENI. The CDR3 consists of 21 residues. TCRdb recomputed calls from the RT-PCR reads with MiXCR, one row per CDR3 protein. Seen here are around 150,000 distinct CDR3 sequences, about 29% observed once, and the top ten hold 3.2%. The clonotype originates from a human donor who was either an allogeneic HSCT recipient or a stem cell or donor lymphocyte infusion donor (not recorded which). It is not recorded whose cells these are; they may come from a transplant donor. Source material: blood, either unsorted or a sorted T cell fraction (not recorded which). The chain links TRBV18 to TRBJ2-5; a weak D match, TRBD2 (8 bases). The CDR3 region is CASSPPEGQTLAGLTQETQYF. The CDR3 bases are TGTGCCAGCTCACCACCGGAGGGACAGACGCTAGCGGGCCTAACCCAAGAGACCCAGTACTTC.